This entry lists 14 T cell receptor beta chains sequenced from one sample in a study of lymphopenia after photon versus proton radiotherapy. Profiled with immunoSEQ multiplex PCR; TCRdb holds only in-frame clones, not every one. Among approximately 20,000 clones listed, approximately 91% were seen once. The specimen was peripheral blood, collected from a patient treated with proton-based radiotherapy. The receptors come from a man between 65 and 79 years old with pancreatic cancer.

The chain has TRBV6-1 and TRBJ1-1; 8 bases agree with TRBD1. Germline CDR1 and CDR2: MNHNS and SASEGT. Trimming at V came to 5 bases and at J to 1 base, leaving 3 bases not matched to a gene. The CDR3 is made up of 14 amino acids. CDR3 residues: CASSKTGANTEAFF. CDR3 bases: TGTGCCAGCAGTAAGACAGGGGCGAACACTGAAGCTTTCTTT.

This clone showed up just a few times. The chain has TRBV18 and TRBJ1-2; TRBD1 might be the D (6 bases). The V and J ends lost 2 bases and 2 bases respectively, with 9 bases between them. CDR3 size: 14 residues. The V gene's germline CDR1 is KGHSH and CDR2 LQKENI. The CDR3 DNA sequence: TGTGCCAGCTCACCAAACAGGGTAAACTATGGCTACACCTTC. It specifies CASSPNRVNYGYTF.

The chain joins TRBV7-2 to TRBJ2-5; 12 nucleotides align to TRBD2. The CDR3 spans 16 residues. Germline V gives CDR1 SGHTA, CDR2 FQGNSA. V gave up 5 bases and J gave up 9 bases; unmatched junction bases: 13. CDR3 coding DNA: TGTGCCAGCAGCCGACGGACTAGCGGGGTAGGAACGGCCCAGTACTTC. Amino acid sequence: CASSRRTSGVGTAQYF.

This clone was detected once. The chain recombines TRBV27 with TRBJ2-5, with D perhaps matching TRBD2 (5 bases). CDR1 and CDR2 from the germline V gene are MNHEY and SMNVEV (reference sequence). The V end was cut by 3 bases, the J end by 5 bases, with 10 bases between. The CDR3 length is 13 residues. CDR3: CASSFSGFETQYF. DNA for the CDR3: TGTGCCAGCAGTTTCAGCGGATTCGAGACCCAGTACTTC.

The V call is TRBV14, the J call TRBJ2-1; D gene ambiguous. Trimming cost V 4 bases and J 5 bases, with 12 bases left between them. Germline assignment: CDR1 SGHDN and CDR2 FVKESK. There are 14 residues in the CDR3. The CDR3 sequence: CASSLRGQHNEQFF. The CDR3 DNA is TGTGCCAGCAGCCTAAGAGGCCAGCACAATGAGCAGTTCTTC.

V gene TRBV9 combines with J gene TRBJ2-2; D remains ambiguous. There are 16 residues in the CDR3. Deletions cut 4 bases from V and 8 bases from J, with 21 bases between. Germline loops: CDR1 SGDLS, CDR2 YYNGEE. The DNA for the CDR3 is TGTGCCAGCAGCCCCCCTCCGGACGTCCCCCGGGGGGAGCTGTTTTTT. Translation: CASSPPPDVPRGELFF.

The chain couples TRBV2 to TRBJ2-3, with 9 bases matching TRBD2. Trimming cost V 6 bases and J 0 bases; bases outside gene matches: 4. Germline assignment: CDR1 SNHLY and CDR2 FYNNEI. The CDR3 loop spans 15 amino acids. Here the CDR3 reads CASRLAGVSTDTQYF. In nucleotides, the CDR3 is TGTGCCAGCAGATTAGCGGGAGTTAGCACAGATACGCAGTATTTT.

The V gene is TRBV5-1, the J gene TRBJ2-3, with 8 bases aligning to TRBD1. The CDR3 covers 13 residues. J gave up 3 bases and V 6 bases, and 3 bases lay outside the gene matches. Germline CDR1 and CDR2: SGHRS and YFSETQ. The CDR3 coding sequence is TGCGCCAGCACAAGACAGGGGACAGATACGCAGTATTTT. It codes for CASTRQGTDTQYF.

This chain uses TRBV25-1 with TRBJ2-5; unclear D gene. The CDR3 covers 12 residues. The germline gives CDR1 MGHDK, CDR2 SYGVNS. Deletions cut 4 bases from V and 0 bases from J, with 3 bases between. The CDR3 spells CASSVYQETQYF. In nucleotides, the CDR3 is TGTGCCAGCAGTGTGTACCAAGAGACCCAGTACTTC.

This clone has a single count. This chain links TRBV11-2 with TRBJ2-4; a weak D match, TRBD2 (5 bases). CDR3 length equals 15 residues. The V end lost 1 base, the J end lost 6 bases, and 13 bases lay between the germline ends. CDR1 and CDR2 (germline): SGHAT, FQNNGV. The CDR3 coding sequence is TGTGCCAGCAGCTTAGCGGGAACACCCTCAAACATTCAGTACTTC. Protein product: CASSLAGTPSNIQYF.

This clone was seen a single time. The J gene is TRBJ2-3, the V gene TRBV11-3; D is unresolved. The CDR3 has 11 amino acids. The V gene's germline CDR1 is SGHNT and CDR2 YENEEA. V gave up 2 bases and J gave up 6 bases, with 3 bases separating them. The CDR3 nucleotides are TGTGCCAGCAGCTTACATGATACGCAGTATTTT. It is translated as CASSLHDTQYF.

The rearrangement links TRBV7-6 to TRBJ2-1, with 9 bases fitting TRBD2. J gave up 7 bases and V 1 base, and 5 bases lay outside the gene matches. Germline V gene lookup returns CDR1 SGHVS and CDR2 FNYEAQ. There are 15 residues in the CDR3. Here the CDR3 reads CASSLVAGAVNEQFF. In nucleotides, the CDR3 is TGTGCCAGCAGCTTAGTAGCGGGGGCGGTGAATGAGCAGTTCTTC.

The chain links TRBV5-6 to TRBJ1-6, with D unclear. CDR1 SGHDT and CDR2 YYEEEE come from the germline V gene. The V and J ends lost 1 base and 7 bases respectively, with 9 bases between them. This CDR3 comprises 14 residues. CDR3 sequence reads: CASSLQDGNSPLHF. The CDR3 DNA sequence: TGTGCCAGCAGCTTGCAAGACGGAAATTCACCCCTCCACTTT. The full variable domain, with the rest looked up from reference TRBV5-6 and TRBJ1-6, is DAGVTQSPTHLIKTRGQQVTLRCSPKSGHDTVSWYQQALGQGPQFIFQYYEEEERQRGNFPDRFSGHQFPNYSSELNVNALLLGDSALYLCASSLQDGNSPLHFGNGTRLTVT.

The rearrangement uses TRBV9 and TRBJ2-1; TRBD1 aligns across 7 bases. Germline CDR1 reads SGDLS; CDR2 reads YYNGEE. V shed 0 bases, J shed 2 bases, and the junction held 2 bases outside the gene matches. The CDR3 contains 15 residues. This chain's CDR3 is CASSVEGAAYNEQFF. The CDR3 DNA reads TGTGCCAGCAGCGTAGAGGGGGCAGCCTACAATGAGCAGTTCTTC.